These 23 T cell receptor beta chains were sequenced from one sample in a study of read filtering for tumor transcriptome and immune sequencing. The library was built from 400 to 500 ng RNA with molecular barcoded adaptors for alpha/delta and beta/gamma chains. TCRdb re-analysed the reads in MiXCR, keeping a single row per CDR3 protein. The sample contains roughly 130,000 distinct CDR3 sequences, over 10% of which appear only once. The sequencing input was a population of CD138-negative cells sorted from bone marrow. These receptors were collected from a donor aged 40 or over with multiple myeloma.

CDR3: CSVKQGYGTEAFF. In DNA, the CDR3 is TGCAGCGTTAAACAGGGTTACGGTACTGAAGCTTTCTTT. This chain joins TRBV29-1 and TRBJ1-1, with D perhaps TRBD1 (6 bases). Germline lookup yields CDR1 SQVTM and CDR2 ANQGSEA. V lost 5 bases and J lost 5, with 15 bases in between. The CDR3 spans 13 residues.

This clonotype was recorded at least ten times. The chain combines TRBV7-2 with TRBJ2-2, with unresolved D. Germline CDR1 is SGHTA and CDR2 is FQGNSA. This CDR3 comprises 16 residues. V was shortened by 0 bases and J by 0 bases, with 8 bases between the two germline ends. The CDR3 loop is CASSLAASANTGELFF. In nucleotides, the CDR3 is TGTGCCAGCAGCTTAGCCGCTTCCGCGAACACCGGGGAGCTGTTTTTT.

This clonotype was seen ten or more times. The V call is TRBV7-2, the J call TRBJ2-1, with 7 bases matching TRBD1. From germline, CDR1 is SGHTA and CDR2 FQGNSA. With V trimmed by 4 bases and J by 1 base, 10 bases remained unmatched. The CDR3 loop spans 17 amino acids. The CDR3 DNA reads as TGTGCCAGCAGCTGGCGACGGACAGGAGGATCCTACAATGAGCAGTTCTTC. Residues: CASSWRRTGGSYNEQFF.

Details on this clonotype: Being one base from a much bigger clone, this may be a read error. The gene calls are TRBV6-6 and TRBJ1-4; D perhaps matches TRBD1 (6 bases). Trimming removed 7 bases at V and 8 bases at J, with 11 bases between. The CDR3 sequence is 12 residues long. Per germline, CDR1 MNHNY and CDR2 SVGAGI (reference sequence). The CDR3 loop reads CASNTGSEKLFF. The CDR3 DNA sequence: TGTGCCAGCAATACAGGGTCGGAAAAACTGTTTTTT.

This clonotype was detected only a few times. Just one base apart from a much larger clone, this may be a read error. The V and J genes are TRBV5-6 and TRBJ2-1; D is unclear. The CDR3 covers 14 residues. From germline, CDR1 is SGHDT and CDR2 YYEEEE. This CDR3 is CASGLGSEYNEQFF. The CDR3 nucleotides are TGTGCCAGCGGCTTAGGCAGCGAATACAATGAGCAGTTCTTC.

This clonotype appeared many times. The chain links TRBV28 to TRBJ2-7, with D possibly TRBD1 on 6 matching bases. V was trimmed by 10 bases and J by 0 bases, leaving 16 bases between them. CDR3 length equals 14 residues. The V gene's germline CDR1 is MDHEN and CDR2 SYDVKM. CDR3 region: CATKDRFSSYEQYF. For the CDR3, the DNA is TGTGCCACCAAGGACAGATTTAGCTCCTACGAGCAGTACTTC.

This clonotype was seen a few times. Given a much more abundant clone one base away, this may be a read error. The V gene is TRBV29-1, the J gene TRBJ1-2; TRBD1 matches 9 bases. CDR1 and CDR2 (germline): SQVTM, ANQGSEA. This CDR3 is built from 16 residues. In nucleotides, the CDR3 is TGCGGCGTTGAATCCGGACAGGGGAGGTTACGGCGTGGCTACACCTTC. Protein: CGVESGQGRLRRGYTF.

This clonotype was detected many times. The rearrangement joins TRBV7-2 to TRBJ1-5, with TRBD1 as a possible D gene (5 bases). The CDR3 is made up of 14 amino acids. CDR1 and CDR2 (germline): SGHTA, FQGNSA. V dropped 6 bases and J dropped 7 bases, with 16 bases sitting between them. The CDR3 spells CASRLGEGKQPQHF. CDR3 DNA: TGTGCCAGCAGACTGGGGGAGGGTAAACAGCCCCAGCATTTT.

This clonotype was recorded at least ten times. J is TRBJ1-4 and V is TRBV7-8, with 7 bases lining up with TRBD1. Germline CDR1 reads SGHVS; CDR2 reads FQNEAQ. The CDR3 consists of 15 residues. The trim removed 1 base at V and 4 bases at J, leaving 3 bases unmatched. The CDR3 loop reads CASSLVGQDNEKLFF. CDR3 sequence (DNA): TGTGCCAGCAGCTTAGTCGGACAGGATAATGAAAAACTGTTTTTT.

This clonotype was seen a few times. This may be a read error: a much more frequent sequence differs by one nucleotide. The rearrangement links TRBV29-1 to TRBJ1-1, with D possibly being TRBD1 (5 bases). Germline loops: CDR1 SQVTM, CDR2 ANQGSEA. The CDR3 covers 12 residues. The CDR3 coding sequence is TGCAGCGCGCGACAGATGAACACTGGAGCTTTCTTT. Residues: CSARQMNTGAFF.

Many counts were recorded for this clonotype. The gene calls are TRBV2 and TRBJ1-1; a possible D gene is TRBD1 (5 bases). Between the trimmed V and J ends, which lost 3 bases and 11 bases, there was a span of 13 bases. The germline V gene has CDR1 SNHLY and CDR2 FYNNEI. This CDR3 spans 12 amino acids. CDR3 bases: TGTGCCAGCAGTGATAGTGGGGCGACGGCTTTCTTT. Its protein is CASSDSGATAFF.

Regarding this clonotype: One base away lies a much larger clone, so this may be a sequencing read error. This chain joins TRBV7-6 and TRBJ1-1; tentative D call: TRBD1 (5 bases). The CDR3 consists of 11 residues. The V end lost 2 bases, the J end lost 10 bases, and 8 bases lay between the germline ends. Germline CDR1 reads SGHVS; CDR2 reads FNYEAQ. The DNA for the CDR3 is TGTGCCAGCAGCTTACAGGGTGTAGCTTTCTTT. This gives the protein CASSLQGVAFF.

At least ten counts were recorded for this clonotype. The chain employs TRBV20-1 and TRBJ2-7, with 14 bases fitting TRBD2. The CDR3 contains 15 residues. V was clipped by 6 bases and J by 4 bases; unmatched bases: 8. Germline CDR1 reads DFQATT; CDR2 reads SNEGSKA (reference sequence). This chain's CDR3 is CSAPKGTSGSYEQYF. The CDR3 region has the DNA TGCAGTGCCCCCAAGGGGACTAGCGGGAGTTACGAGCAGTACTTC.

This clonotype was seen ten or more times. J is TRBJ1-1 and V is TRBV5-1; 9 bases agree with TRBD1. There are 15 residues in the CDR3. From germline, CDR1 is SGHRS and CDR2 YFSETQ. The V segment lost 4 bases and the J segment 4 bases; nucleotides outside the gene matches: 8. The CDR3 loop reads CASSQGQGGGTEAFF. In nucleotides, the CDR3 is TGCGCCAGCAGCCAGGGACAGGGCGGAGGCACTGAAGCTTTCTTT.

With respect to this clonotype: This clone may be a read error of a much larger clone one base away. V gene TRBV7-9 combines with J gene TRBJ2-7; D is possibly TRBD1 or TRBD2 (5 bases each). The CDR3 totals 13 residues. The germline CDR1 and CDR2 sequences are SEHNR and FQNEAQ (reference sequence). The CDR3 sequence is CASGLGEYYEQYF. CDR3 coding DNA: TGTGCCAGCGGCTTAGGGGAGTACTACGAGCAGTACTTC.

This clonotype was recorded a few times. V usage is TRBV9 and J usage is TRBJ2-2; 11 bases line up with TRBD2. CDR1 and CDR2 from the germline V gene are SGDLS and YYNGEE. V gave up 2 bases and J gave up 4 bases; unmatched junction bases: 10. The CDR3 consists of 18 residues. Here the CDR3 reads CASSVLSGGASVTGELFF. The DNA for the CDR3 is TGTGCCAGCAGCGTTCTTAGCGGGGGGGCGTCGGTCACCGGGGAGCTGTTTTTT.

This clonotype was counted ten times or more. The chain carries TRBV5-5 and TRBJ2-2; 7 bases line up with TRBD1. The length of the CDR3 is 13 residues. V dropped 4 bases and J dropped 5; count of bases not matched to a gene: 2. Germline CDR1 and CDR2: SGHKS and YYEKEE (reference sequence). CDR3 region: CASSQTGTGELFF. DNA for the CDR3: TGTGCCAGCAGCCAGACAGGGACCGGGGAGCTGTTTTTT.

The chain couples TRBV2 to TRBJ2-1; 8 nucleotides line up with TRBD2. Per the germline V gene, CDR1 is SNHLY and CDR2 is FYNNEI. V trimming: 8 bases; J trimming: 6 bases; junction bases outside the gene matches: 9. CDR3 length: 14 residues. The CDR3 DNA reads TGTGCCAGCGGGGGTGTAGCGGGGATCAATGAGCAGTTCTTC. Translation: CASGGVAGINEQFF.

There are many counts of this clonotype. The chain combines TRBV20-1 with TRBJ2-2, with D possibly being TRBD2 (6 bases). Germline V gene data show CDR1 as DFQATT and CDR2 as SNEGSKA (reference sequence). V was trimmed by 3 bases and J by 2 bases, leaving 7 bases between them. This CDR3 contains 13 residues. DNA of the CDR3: TGCAGTGCTAGCGGGGGAAACACCGGGGAGCTGTTTTTT. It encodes CSASGGNTGELFF.

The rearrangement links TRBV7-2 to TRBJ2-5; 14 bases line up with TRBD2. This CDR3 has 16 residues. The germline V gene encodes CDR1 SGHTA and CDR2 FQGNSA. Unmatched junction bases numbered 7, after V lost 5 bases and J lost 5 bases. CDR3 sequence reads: CASSRTSGGSGETQYF. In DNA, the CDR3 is TGTGCCAGCAGCAGGACTAGCGGGGGGTCCGGGGAGACCCAGTACTTC.

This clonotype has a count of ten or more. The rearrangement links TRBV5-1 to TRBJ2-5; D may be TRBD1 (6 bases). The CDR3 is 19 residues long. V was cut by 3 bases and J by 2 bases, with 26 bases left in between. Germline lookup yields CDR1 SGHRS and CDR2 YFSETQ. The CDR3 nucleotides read TGCGCCAGCAGCTCTGGAATAGGTCTGGGAACAGGGAGTCAAGAGACCCAGTACTTC. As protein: CASSSGIGLGTGSQETQYF.

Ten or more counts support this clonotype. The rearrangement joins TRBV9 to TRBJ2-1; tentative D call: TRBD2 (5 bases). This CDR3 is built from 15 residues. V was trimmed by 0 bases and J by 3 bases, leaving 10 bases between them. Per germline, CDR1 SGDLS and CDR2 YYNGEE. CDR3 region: CASSVESGGYNEQFF. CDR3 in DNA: TGTGCCAGCAGCGTAGAGAGCGGAGGCTACAATGAGCAGTTCTTC.

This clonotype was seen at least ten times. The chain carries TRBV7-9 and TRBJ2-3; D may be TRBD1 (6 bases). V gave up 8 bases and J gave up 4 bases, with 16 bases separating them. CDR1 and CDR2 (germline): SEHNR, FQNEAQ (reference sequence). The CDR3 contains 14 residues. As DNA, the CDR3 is TGTGCCAGCCTCCCCCTAGCAGGGGCAGATACGCAGTATTTT. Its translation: CASLPLAGADTQYF.